This T cell receptor (beta chain) was identified during a study of a mutant IDH1 vaccine in newly diagnosed glioma. Turning to the study itself: Patients had received radiotherapy, temozolomide, or both previously, most receiving both.

Libraries were prepared by immunoSEQ multiplex PCR; TCRdb keeps only in-frame clonotypes and omits some of them. The sample contains approximately 54,000 clones, around 80% of which appear only once. Time point: baseline, week 1 (first vaccination visit). Treatment of the sample: pre-vaccination baseline after standard-of-care therapy. The source was PBMCs, collected from a glioma patient treated with radiotherapy, temozolomide or both. The source is a man between 18 and 29 years old with glioma.

CDR3 loop: CASSEALRGEAFF. CDR3 coding DNA: TGTGCCAGCAGTGAAGCGCTGCGTGGTGAAGCTTTCTTT. The chain links TRBV2 to TRBJ1-1, with D uncertain. With 0 bases removed from V and 7 bases from J, the gap between germline ends came to 9 bases. This CDR3 region has 13 residues. Germline V gene data show CDR1 as SNHLY and CDR2 as FYNNEI.